These T cell receptor beta chains were read from a single sample in a study of radiation and T cells in renal cell carcinoma. Repertoires were generated with immunoSEQ multiplex PCR, while TCRdb's copy carries only in-frame clones and drops some. This table holds some 81,000 clones, around 89% found once. The sequenced sample was blood, obtained from a patient whose treatment included radiotherapy and nephrectomy. Receptors originate from a woman in her sixties or seventies with renal cell carcinoma. Each CDR3 is given with its conserved first and last residue. Fields, in order: D gene, J gene, clone size, V gene, CDR3 DNA, CDR3 protein. The D gene is left open where the match is weak. Not all rows give a size; the values are once, few, many and, for expanded clones, a class.

>NA|TRBJ1-2|NA|TRBV28
TGTGCCAGCGGAAGGTACAGAAAGGGTAACTATGGCTACACCTTC
CASGRYRKGNYGYTF
>TRBD1|TRBJ1-2|NA|TRBV2
TGTGCCAGCAGTTCTTACGGGACAGCGTCATACTATGGCTACACCTTC
CASSSYGTASYYGYTF
>NA|TRBJ2-7|NA|TRBV7-6
TGTGCCAGCAGCTTAGAGGCGGGGAGCTCCTACGAGCAGTACTTC
CASSLEAGSSYEQYF
>TRBD1|TRBJ1-2|NA|TRBV19
TGTGCCAGTAGTGAAACAGGGGGAGTTGGAAGAGGCTACACCTTC
CASSETGGVGRGYTF
>TRBD2|TRBJ2-5|NA|TRBV5-6
TGTGCCAGCAGCTTCGAGTTGACTAGCGGGGGGAGGGAGACCCAGTACTTC
CASSFELTSGGRETQYF
>TRBD1|TRBJ1-2|NA|TRBV5-1
TGCGCCAGCTCTTCAAGGGGGCCGGACTATGGCTACACCTTC
CASSSRGPDYGYTF
>NA|TRBJ2-2|NA|TRBV15
TGTGCCACCAGCAGAGACCCTTGGGCCGGGGAGCTGTTTTTT
CATSRDPWAGELFF
>NA|TRBJ2-3|NA|TRBV5-1
TGCGCCAGCAGCTTACAGCGTAGCACAGATACGCAGTATTTT
CASSLQRSTDTQYF
>NA|TRBJ2-3|NA|TRBV19
TGTGCCAGTAGTGCACAGGGTCAGTTTGCGACAGATACGCAGTATTTT
CASSAQGQFATDTQYF
>NA|TRBJ1-2|NA|TRBV4-3
TGCGCCAGCAGCCAAGCGGTCAAATCTAACTATGGCTACACCTTC
CASSQAVKSNYGYTF
>NA|TRBJ1-1|NA|TRBV19
TGTGCCAGTAGTCGCGGGGTTCCTAACACTGAAGCTTTCTTT
CASSRGVPNTEAFF
>TRBD1|TRBJ2-5|once|TRBV7-2
TGTGCCAGCAGGACAGGGGGCAAAGAGGAGACCCAGTACTTC
CASRTGGKEETQYF
>NA|TRBJ1-1|once|TRBV15
TGTGCCACCAGCAGAGGTACAGGAACTGCTGATGAAGCTTTCTTT
CATSRGTGTADEAFF
>NA|TRBJ1-4|NA|TRBV19
TGTGCCAGTAGTAAAGGGACATCGGTAAATGAAAAACTGTTTTTT
CASSKGTSVNEKLFF
>TRBD1|TRBJ1-4|NA|TRBV14
TGTGCCAGCAGCCAAGAATTGACGACAGGGGGCAATAATGAAAAACTGTTTTTT
CASSQELTTGGNNEKLFF
>TRBD1|TRBJ1-1|few|TRBV19
TGTGCCAGTAGAAACCCCCCCGGGACAGGGGACGAAACTGAAGCTTTCTTT
CASRNPPGTGDETEAFF
>NA|TRBJ1-1|once|TRBV19
TGTGCCAGTAGTATAAGGCAGAACACTGAAGCTTTCTTT
CASSIRQNTEAFF
>TRBD1|TRBJ1-2|NA|TRBV29-1
TGCAGCGAAGGCCCGGGACAGATGAGCTATGGCTACACCTTC
CSEGPGQMSYGYTF
>NA|TRBJ2-3|NA|TRBV11-1
TGTGCCAGCAGCGTACTCGTGAGCACAGATACGCAGTATTTT
CASSVLVSTDTQYF
>TRBD1|TRBJ2-3|NA|TRBV7-8
TGTGCCAGCAGCTTGGACAGGGCGCGGGATACGCAGTATTTT
CASSLDRARDTQYF
>NA|TRBJ2-7|NA|TRBV28
TGTGCCAGCTTAAGTTTGGGCTTCGGCAGGACCTACGAGCAGTACTTC
CASLSLGFGRTYEQYF
>TRBD1|TRBJ2-5|NA|TRBV2
TGTGCCAGCAGTCCCGGGACAGGGTCCGAGACCCAGTACTTC
CASSPGTGSETQYF
>TRBD1|TRBJ2-2|NA|TRBV4-3
TGCGCCAGCAGCCAAGCGACAGGGACCGGGGAGCTGTTTTTT
CASSQATGTGELFF
>TRBD1|TRBJ1-3|NA|TRBV5-1
TGCGCCAGCAGCCCAGGGGGGGCCTCTGGAAACACCATATATTTT
CASSPGGASGNTIYF
>TRBD1|TRBJ2-2|NA|TRBV7-7
TGTGCTAGCAGCGCTGGACAGGGTACGAACACCGGGGAGCTGTTTTTT
CASSAGQGTNTGELFF
>NA|TRBJ1-2|NA|TRBV10-3
TGTGCCATCAGCGTACCAACATTACAGGATGGCTACACCTTC
CAISVPTLQDGYTF
>TRBD1|TRBJ2-5|few|TRBV5-4
TGTGCCAGCAGCTTGGACAGGGGGCAGGAAGAGACCCAGTACTTC
CASSLDRGQEETQYF
>TRBD1|TRBJ1-4|NA|TRBV4-2
TGTGCCAGCAGCCGAGGACAGGGCGGTGAAAAACTGTTTTTT
CASSRGQGGEKLFF
>NA|TRBJ1-2|NA|TRBV19
TGTGCCAGTAGTATAGATGAGGACTATGGCTACACCTTC
CASSIDEDYGYTF
>NA|TRBJ2-2|NA|TRBV28
TGTGCCAGCAGAGGCGCCTCAGCGAGCGGGGAGCTGTTTTTT
CASRGASASGELFF
>TRBD2|TRBJ2-1|NA|TRBV5-1
TGCGCCAGCTATGGGGGGGACTCCTACAATGAGCAGTTCTTC
CASYGGDSYNEQFF
>NA|TRBJ2-1|NA|TRBV10-3
TGTGCCATCAAACTCAGCTCATCGGGCAATGAGCAGTTCTTC
CAIKLSSSGNEQFF
>NA|TRBJ1-5|NA|TRBV15
TGTGCCACCAGCAGCCGAACCCGGGACAACAATCAGCCCCAGCATTTT
CATSSRTRDNNQPQHF
>NA|TRBJ2-7|once|TRBV6-6
TGTGCCAGCAGTGCACGAGGCTACGAGCAGTACTTC
CASSARGYEQYF
>TRBD2|TRBJ2-6|NA|TRBV7-6
TGTGCCAGCTCCCCAGCCCCTAGCGGGGGGGCATCTGGGGCCAACGTCCTGACTTTC
CASSPAPSGGASGANVLTF
>NA|TRBJ1-2|NA|TRBV29-1
TGCAGCGTTGGCCCCTCGGAGAGGGACGGCTACACCTTC
CSVGPSERDGYTF
>NA|TRBJ1-2|NA|TRBV4-2
TGTGCCAGCAGCCAACATTGGGGGGGAGAGTATGGCTACACCTTC
CASSQHWGGEYGYTF
>NA|TRBJ2-5|NA|TRBV7-2
TGTGCCAGCAGCCGGATTACAGGGGGGGTGACCCAGTACTTC
CASSRITGGVTQYF
>TRBD1|TRBJ1-1|NA|TRBV10-3
TGTGCCATCAGTGGGGGGACAGGTGGAGCTGAAGCTTTCTTT
CAISGGTGGAEAFF
>TRBD1|TRBJ1-6|NA|TRBV30
TGTGCCTGTCGGTGGGACAGGAACTCACCCCTCCACTTT
CACRWDRNSPLHF
>NA|TRBJ1-2|NA|TRBV28
TGTGCCAGCAGCCCCCCCGGTAACTATGGCTACACCTTC
CASSPPGNYGYTF
>NA|TRBJ1-2|NA|TRBV5-6
TGTGCCAGCAGCTTGGTATCAGAGAACTATGGCTACACCTTC
CASSLVSENYGYTF
>TRBD2|TRBJ2-5|NA|TRBV7-2
TGTGCCAGCACCCCCCAGCTGGGGGGAGGGGAGACCCAGTACTTC
CASTPQLGGGETQYF
>NA|TRBJ2-3|NA|TRBV5-4
TGTGCCAGCAGCGCGGGGGCCCCAGCTACAGATACGCAGTATTTT
CASSAGAPATDTQYF
>TRBD1|TRBJ2-6|NA|TRBV11-2
TGTGCCAGCAGCTTATTCGGGGCGACAGGGGGCTCTGGGGCCAACGTCCTGACTTTC
CASSLFGATGGSGANVLTF
>NA|TRBJ2-5|NA|TRBV6-1
TGTGCCAGCAGTGACGTGGGCCAAGAGACCCAGTACTTC
CASSDVGQETQYF
>NA|TRBJ1-4|NA|TRBV5-5
TGTGCCAGCAGCTTGGTGGGACACCTTGCAACTAATGAAAAACTGTTTTTT
CASSLVGHLATNEKLFF
>TRBD2|TRBJ2-3|NA|TRBV13
TGTGCCAGCAGCTTATTAACTACCGGGGGGGCCTCCACAGATACGCAGTATTTT
CASSLLTTGGASTDTQYF
>NA|TRBJ1-1|few|TRBV30
TGTGCCTGGAGTGTACCACCCAAGGCAGGGCGATTAAGGATGACTGAAGCTTTCTTT
CAWSVPPKAGRLRMTEAFF
>TRBD1|TRBJ1-2|NA|TRBV6-5
TGTGCCAGCAGTACAGGGGGTGTACATGGCTACACCTTC
CASSTGGVHGYTF
>NA|TRBJ1-5|NA|TRBV27
TGTGCCAGCAGTCCTGGACGCAAATACAGGTATCAGCCCCAGCATTTT
CASSPGRKYRYQPQHF
>TRBD2|TRBJ2-1|NA|TRBV4-3
TGCGCCAGCAGCCTCTTAGCGGGCGAGCAGTTCTTC
CASSLLAGEQFF
>NA|TRBJ2-1|NA|TRBV7-2
TGTGCCAGCAACGCAGGGGCTTATAGCTCCTACAATGAGCAGTTCTTC
CASNAGAYSSYNEQFF
>TRBD2|TRBJ2-2|NA|TRBV7-8
TGTGCCAGCAGCTTGATTCGGGGGGACACCGGGGAGCTGTTTTTT
CASSLIRGDTGELFF